A selection of T cell receptor beta chains follows, all from one sample in a study of T-cell memory formation after mild COVID-19. TCRdb redid the calling of the 5' RACE reads with MiXCR, one entry per CDR3 protein. The table has about 400,000 distinct CDR3 sequences, 24% seen once; the top ten hold 8.5% to 9%. Sequenced material: PBMCs or a T cell subset sorted from them (not recorded which). The origin of the receptors is an adult woman who had mild COVID-19 (a few samples of this study predate the infection). Cell type and time point are not known. The CDR3 runs from the conserved cysteine through the conserved F or W. Fields, in order: V gene, J gene, clone size, D gene, CDR3 DNA, CDR3 protein. A D gene is named only where the DNA matches it firmly. The size entry is marked missing in some rows and otherwise reads once, few, many or a size class.

V gene: TRBV24-1
J gene: TRBJ2-5
clone size: -
D gene: TRBD1
CDR3 DNA: TGTGCCACCAGTGATTTGGGGACAGGCCAAGGGGAGACCCAGTACTTC
CDR3 protein: CATSDLGTGQGETQYF

V gene: TRBV6-2/TRBV6-3
J gene: TRBJ1-5
clone size: few
D gene: -
CDR3 DNA: TGTGCCAGCAGTTACGGGCGGCAGGGGTCTCAGCCCCAGCATTTT
CDR3 protein: CASSYGRQGSQPQHF

V gene: TRBV20-1
J gene: TRBJ2-1
clone size: few
D gene: TRBD2
CDR3 DNA: TGCAGTGCTTCTGCCTGGGCTAGCGGAGGTCAGGAGCAGTTCTTC
CDR3 protein: CSASAWASGGQEQFF

V gene: TRBV7-8
J gene: TRBJ1-5
clone size: few
D gene: TRBD1
CDR3 DNA: TGTGCCAGCAGCCAGAGACCGGGACAGGGATTCGCCAATCAGCCCCAGCATTTT
CDR3 protein: CASSQRPGQGFANQPQHF

V gene: TRBV12-3/TRBV12-4
J gene: TRBJ2-1
clone size: few
D gene: TRBD1
CDR3 DNA: TGTGCCAGCAGTTCCACAGGGGAAAATGAGCAGTTCTTC
CDR3 protein: CASSSTGENEQFF

V gene: TRBV3-1
J gene: TRBJ2-1
clone size: -
D gene: -
CDR3 DNA: TGTGCCAGCAGCCCGGCGGGGAGCCTCAATGAGCAGTTCTTC
CDR3 protein: CASSPAGSLNEQFF

V gene: TRBV6-6
J gene: TRBJ2-3
clone size: few
D gene: -
CDR3 DNA: TGTGCCAGCAGTTACTACTCAAACACAGATACGCAGTATTTT
CDR3 protein: CASSYYSNTDTQYF

V gene: TRBV5-1
J gene: TRBJ1-2
clone size: few
D gene: TRBD1
CDR3 DNA: TGCGCCAGCAGCCCTGGAGGACAGGGGGAAAATGGCTACACCTTC
CDR3 protein: CASSPGGQGENGYTF

V gene: TRBV2
J gene: TRBJ1-2
clone size: -
D gene: TRBD1
CDR3 DNA: TGTGCCAGCAGTGGACAGGGGCCGATCTATGGCTACACCTTC
CDR3 protein: CASSGQGPIYGYTF

V gene: TRBV5-1
J gene: TRBJ1-6
clone size: few
D gene: -
CDR3 DNA: TGCGCCAGCAGCTTGGATTCGGAAAATTCACCCCTCCACTTT
CDR3 protein: CASSLDSENSPLHF

V gene: TRBV9
J gene: TRBJ1-2
clone size: few
D gene: TRBD1
CDR3 DNA: TGTGCCAGCAGCCCCCCACCTGGACAGGGGAACTATGGCTACACCTTC
CDR3 protein: CASSPPPGQGNYGYTF

V gene: TRBV6-1
J gene: TRBJ2-2
clone size: few
D gene: TRBD2
CDR3 DNA: TGTGCCAGCGGCGCTAGCGGGACTTCCCCCGGGGAGCTGTTTTTT
CDR3 protein: CASGASGTSPGELFF

V gene: TRBV18
J gene: TRBJ1-1
clone size: -
D gene: TRBD1
CDR3 DNA: TGTGCCAGCTCTCCCTCACAGGGGAGTTCGAACACTGAAGCTTTCTTT
CDR3 protein: CASSPSQGSSNTEAFF

V gene: TRBV7-6
J gene: TRBJ2-1
clone size: -
D gene: -
CDR3 DNA: TGTGCCAGCAGCCTATACGGGCGATCCGGATTCTACAATGAGCAGTTCTTC
CDR3 protein: CASSLYGRSGFYNEQFF

V gene: TRBV5-5
J gene: TRBJ1-6
clone size: few
D gene: -
CDR3 DNA: TGTGCCAGCAGCCCACCGGGGTCCGCCCCATCACCCCTCCACTTT
CDR3 protein: CASSPPGSAPSPLHF

V gene: TRBV2
J gene: TRBJ1-6
clone size: -
D gene: -
CDR3 DNA: TGTGCCAGCAGTGAAGAGGGGGGGCCCATTAATTCACCCCTCCACTTT
CDR3 protein: CASSEEGGPINSPLHF

V gene: TRBV7-2
J gene: TRBJ2-1
clone size: -
D gene: TRBD2
CDR3 DNA: TGTGCCAGCAGCTATTCCGGGACTAGCGGGAGAAATGAGCAGTTCTTC
CDR3 protein: CASSYSGTSGRNEQFF

V gene: TRBV20-1
J gene: TRBJ2-5
clone size: few
D gene: TRBD2
CDR3 DNA: TGCAGTGCTAGAGATGGGAGGGTGTGGGAGACCCAGTACTTC
CDR3 protein: CSARDGRVWETQYF

V gene: TRBV27
J gene: TRBJ2-7
clone size: -
D gene: -
CDR3 DNA: TGTGCCAGCAGTTTCGGGGCAGGGCAGGGGCAGTACTTC
CDR3 protein: CASSFGAGQGQYF

V gene: TRBV4-1
J gene: TRBJ2-3
clone size: -
D gene: TRBD2
CDR3 DNA: TGCGCCAGCAGCCACCGACTCGGACTAGCGGGGGCCCTAGATACGCAGTATTTT
CDR3 protein: CASSHRLGLAGALDTQYF

V gene: TRBV7-8
J gene: TRBJ2-1
clone size: few
D gene: TRBD2
CDR3 DNA: TGTGCCAGCAGCTTAGCGTCTCTAAAAAGCGGGAGTTGGTTCTTC
CDR3 protein: CASSLASLKSGSWFF

V gene: TRBV20-1
J gene: TRBJ2-5
clone size: few
D gene: TRBD1
CDR3 DNA: TGCAGTGCTGGAGGACAGGGGGCGAAAGAGACCCAGTACTTC
CDR3 protein: CSAGGQGAKETQYF

V gene: TRBV19
J gene: TRBJ1-1
clone size: few
D gene: -
CDR3 DNA: TGTGCCACTCGCTCCGTCGTAGAAGCTTTCTTT
CDR3 protein: CATRSVVEAFF

V gene: TRBV15
J gene: TRBJ2-2
clone size: few
D gene: -
CDR3 DNA: TGTGCCACCAGCAGAGATTCGTGGGGGGAGCTGTTTTTT
CDR3 protein: CATSRDSWGELFF

V gene: TRBV11-2
J gene: TRBJ2-5
clone size: -
D gene: TRBD2
CDR3 DNA: TGTGCCAGCAGCTCTAGCGGGATGGGGAAGACCCAGTACTTC
CDR3 protein: CASSSSGMGKTQYF

V gene: TRBV20-1
J gene: TRBJ2-3
clone size: -
D gene: TRBD2
CDR3 DNA: TGCAGTGCTAACCCCGGGGGGGGATCAGATACGCAGTATTTT
CDR3 protein: CSANPGGGSDTQYF

V gene: TRBV9
J gene: TRBJ2-7
clone size: -
D gene: TRBD1
CDR3 DNA: TGTGCCAGCAGCCTCGGGACAGGTAGTAACTACGAGCAGTACTTC
CDR3 protein: CASSLGTGSNYEQYF

V gene: TRBV6-2/TRBV6-3
J gene: TRBJ2-1
clone size: -
D gene: -
CDR3 DNA: TGTGCCAGCTGGGCGGGGTACAATGAGCAGTTCTTC
CDR3 protein: CASWAGYNEQFF

V gene: TRBV11-3
J gene: TRBJ2-1
clone size: -
D gene: TRBD2
CDR3 DNA: TGTGCCAGCAGCCCGACTAGCTTCGGGCGCAATGAGCAGTTCTTC
CDR3 protein: CASSPTSFGRNEQFF

V gene: TRBV7-9
J gene: TRBJ2-7
clone size: -
D gene: -
CDR3 DNA: TGTGCCAGCAGCGGCGGAGTCGGGTCCTACGAGCAGTACTTC
CDR3 protein: CASSGGVGSYEQYF

V gene: TRBV4-1
J gene: TRBJ2-3
clone size: once
D gene: TRBD2
CDR3 DNA: TGCGCCAGCAGCCAAGAGCCAGCGGGGGGAGGAGATACGCAGTATTTT
CDR3 protein: CASSQEPAGGGDTQYF

V gene: TRBV4-1
J gene: TRBJ2-1
clone size: -
D gene: -
CDR3 DNA: TGCGCCAGCAGCCAAGCCCAGGTCATATCCCATGAGCAGTTCTTC
CDR3 protein: CASSQAQVISHEQFF

V gene: TRBV5-1
J gene: TRBJ1-5
clone size: -
D gene: TRBD1
CDR3 DNA: TGCGCCAGCAGCCTGACAGGGACCCCGCCCCAGCATTTT
CDR3 protein: CASSLTGTPPQHF

V gene: TRBV6-1
J gene: TRBJ1-5
clone size: -
D gene: TRBD1
CDR3 DNA: TGTGCCAGCAGAGACCCTGGACAGGGGAAACAGCCCCAGCATTTT
CDR3 protein: CASRDPGQGKQPQHF

V gene: TRBV7-9
J gene: TRBJ1-3
clone size: few
D gene: -
CDR3 DNA: TGTGCCAGCAGCCCCTACGGCCGCCAAACTGGAAACACCATATATTTT
CDR3 protein: CASSPYGRQTGNTIYF

V gene: TRBV29-1
J gene: TRBJ1-2
clone size: -
D gene: -
CDR3 DNA: TGCAGCGTTGACGTTCAGGCATTCCCTAACTATGGCTACACCTTC
CDR3 protein: CSVDVQAFPNYGYTF

V gene: TRBV19
J gene: TRBJ1-1
clone size: -
D gene: TRBD1
CDR3 DNA: TGTGCCAGTAGTATGGCAGGGGGAACCTTTAACACTGAAGCTTTCTTT
CDR3 protein: CASSMAGGTFNTEAFF